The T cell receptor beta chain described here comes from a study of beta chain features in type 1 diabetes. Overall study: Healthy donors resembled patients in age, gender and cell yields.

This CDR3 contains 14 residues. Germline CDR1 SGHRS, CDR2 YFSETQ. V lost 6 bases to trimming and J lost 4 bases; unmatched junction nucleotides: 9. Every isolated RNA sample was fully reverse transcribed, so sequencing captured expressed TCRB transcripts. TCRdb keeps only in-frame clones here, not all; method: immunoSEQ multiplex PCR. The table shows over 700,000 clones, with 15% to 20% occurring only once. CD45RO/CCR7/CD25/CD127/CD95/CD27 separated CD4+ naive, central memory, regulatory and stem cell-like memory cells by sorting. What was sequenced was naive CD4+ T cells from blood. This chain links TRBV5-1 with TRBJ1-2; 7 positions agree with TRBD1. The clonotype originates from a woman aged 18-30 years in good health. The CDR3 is CASTRDSGPYGYTF. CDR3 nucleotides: TGCGCCAGCACCCGGGACAGTGGACCCTATGGCTACACCTTC.